The source of this T cell receptor (beta chain) is a study of long-term antiretroviral therapy in people with HIV (dated by TCRdb to 2021 to 2024). Regarding the study in general: The earliest samples were collected about a decade before the 2015 WHO recommendation for immediate ART, when ART was typically delayed until CD4 counts fell. A total of 192 cryopreserved PBMC samples came from a few dozen adults with confirmed HIV infection and were collected serially over a mean of roughly 6 years (range 1-12). Test extractions of a monoclonal T-cell line alongside 30 or so polyclonal samples showed no cross-contamination during QIAcube processing. This retrospective serial study examined whether starting ART and sustained HIV suppression were associated with changes in the composition and diversity of the TRB repertoire in peripheral blood. Among the approximately 30 participants with HIV, around ten were female.

Regarding this clone: The antigen this receptor binds is unknown. Base qualities are not provided; no much larger clone lies one nucleotide away.

A distance of 7 bases separates the germline ends of V and J, which lose 7 bases and 4 bases respectively. Reading the germline V gene gives CDR1 MGHDK and CDR2 SYGVNS. Including cysteine and phenylalanine, the CDR3 has 11 amino acids. CDR3 DNA is the only sequence kept; it has 33 bases, read in frame from the first base. General findings and caveats noted by the study authors: Expanded TRB clones identified before ART initiation dominated the repertoire across all time points, though the dominance fluctuated and decreased in many PLHIV after ART. HIV repertoires had narrower CDR3 length ranges than controls, and the network structure suggested an antigen-experienced repertoire that shifted only slightly toward naive after ART. Starting ART was linked to a significant rise in TRB diversity, yet even with long-term ART the diversity remained significantly lower than in transplant donor controls. Inferences about post-ART repertoire changes are limited because no data were available on ART adherence, viral resistance or therapy changes. The samples span the years 2004 to 2017, and the ART regimens used at that time may not be as effective as current regimens. Since PBMC availability was limited, sequencing covered only the TCR beta chain, with no alpha chain pairing. Because pre-ART samples had limited cell numbers, unsorted PBMC were profiled rather than sorted CD4+ and CD8+ T cells.

The immunoSEQ hsTCRB v3.0 assay was used at survey level resolution for TRB variable region sequencing. The targeted TRB sequencing depth was about 40,000-50,000 T-cell genomes per sample. TRB libraries were pooled and sequenced on an Illumina MiSeq using a v3 150-cycle kit. Per the source publication's procedure: Analysis of repertoires was carried out in R inside a reproducible Nextflow workflow spanning QC, data transformation and analysis. LymphoSeq2, an R package for exploring AIRR-Seq data, was used to implement the custom analyses. After excluding a handful of samples that yielded fewer than 5000 total TRB sequences, some 180 HIV repertoires remained for analysis. Among the 180 to 200 HIV repertoires that were kept, roughly 58 were collected before ART initiation and 120 to 140 were collected after ART initiation. Repertoires were downsampled to 5000 TRB nucleotide sequences, with summary statistics averaged over 100 downsampling iterations. Only TRB sequences with CDR3 regions of at least seven amino acids were retained for analysis. Two measures captured diversity: a Shannon entropy-derived clonality score and the Gini coefficient. Repertoire networks linked the top 5000 CDR3 amino acid sequences whenever two sequences differed by an edit distance of one. GLIPH2 predicted antigen specificity groups and MHC restriction for TRB CDR3 amino acid sequences. To flag known CMV, EBV, HIV or tissue antigen associations, CDR3 amino acid sequences were matched against VDJdb and McPAS-TCR. Pre-ART, post-ART and control groups were compared with Wilcoxon signed-rank tests and Holm-Bonferroni correction. Held by TCRdb, this immuneACCESS table contains in-frame sequences only and omits some clones. Under half of the omission traces to an unresolved V gene where checked; the cause of the rest is unknown. The V and J calls and clone size were taken over from that table, and D and trimming were inferred from the DNA. Counted in this sample were about 43,000 clones; roughly nine tenths of them appeared once. Jointly, the top ten make up roughly 4.9% of the sample.

Participants were included only if at least one PBMC sample before ART initiation and at least two post-ART samples were available. All participants with HIV were treated in the United States of America. Cryopreserved samples of about 0.95-11 million PBMC were thawed and washed before DNA extraction. At the time of the earliest PBMC sample, participants with HIV were aged between roughly 20 and 60 years. Each participant contributed PBMC samples from 1-4 timepoints before ART initiation and 2-8 timepoints after ART initiation, with a median of 7 samples. Serial HIV viral load, CD4+ T-cell count, ART history and demographic data were obtained for every participant. Using a Qiagen kit on a QIAcube, genomic DNA was extracted from unsorted PBMC, with samples processed in batches of 12.

Sequenced here: unsorted PBMCs, sampled 0.1 years before starting antiretroviral therapy. The clonotype originates from a woman aged 50 to 60 with HIV. This chain is built from TRBV25-1 and TRBJ2-5; too little of a D gene remains to name it. The CDR3 sequence is CASTLGETQYF. In nucleotide form, the sequence is TGTGCCAGCACCTTGGGAGAGACCCAGTACTTC.